The clone carrying this T cell receptor beta chain is labeled as medium-sized. The target antigen is unknown. The data were obtained in a study of T-cell memory formation after mild COVID-19. Turning to the study itself: TCR clusters largely stayed donor specific.

Study observations and caveats: SARS-CoV-2 specificity of second-wave clones peaking day 37 was unconfirmed. CD4+ contracting clones were mainly CM and EM; CD8+ ones, EMRA.

TCRdb itself ran the 5' RACE reads through MiXCR, one entry per CDR3 protein. Among more than 75,000 distinct CDR3 sequences, over 11% were seen once, and the ten largest hold roughly 33%. Germline CDR1 and CDR2: LGHNA and YNFKEQ. The CDR3 contains 16 residues. With V trimmed by 2 bases and J by 7 bases, 11 bases remained unmatched. The source material was PBMCs or a T cell subset sorted from them (not recorded which). The clonotype was recovered from an adult woman who had mild COVID-19 (a few samples of this study predate the infection). Cell type and time point are not known. The rearrangement links TRBV4-2 to TRBJ2-7, with 10 bases that match TRBD1. CDR3 protein: CASSQKEGTGAHEQYF. CDR3 coding DNA: TGTGCCAGCAGCCAAAAGGAAGGGACAGGGGCGCATGAGCAGTACTTC.